This T cell receptor (beta chain) appears in the sequencing data of a study of blood T cell repertoires in COVID-19. Study information: COVID-19 samples, acute and convalescent, were from the United States, Italy and Spain. The analysed material was cDNA or gDNA that came from T cells, B-cell-depleted T cells, or PBMCs.

Original processing methods: Researchers report that nucleated cell counts were estimated from reference gene primer amplification. Assay: immunoSEQ multiplex PCR; the TCRdb copy retains only in-frame clones and omits some. The V and J calls and the clone size are those of that table, but D and trimming were determined from the DNA. The sample lists some 240,000 clones, around 90% occurring once. The germline V gene has CDR1 LNHDA and CDR2 SQIVND (reference sequence). This CDR3 is built from 16 residues. Trimming shortened V by 7 bases and J by 1 base, and 19 bases separated the two germline ends. V is TRBV19 and J is TRBJ1-1; tentative D call: TRBD1 (6 bases). This clonotype originated in a man between 60 and 70 years old who had recovered from COVID-19. Material for sequencing was peripheral blood. CDR3 amino acids: CASTQWGGRGNTEAFF. DNA for the CDR3: TGTGCCAGTACCCAATGGGGGGGCAGGGGGAACACTGAAGCTTTCTTT.